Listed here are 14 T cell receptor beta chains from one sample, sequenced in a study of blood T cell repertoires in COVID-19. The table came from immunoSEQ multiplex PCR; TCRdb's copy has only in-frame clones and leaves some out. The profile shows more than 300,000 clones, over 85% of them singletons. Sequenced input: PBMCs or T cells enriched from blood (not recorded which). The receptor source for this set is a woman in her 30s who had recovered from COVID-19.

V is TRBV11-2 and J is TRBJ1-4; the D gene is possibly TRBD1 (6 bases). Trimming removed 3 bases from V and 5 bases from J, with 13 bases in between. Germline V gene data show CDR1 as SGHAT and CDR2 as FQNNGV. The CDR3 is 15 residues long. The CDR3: CASSFQGSLNEKLFF. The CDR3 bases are TGTGCCAGCAGCTTCCAGGGGTCCCTCAATGAAAAACTGTTTTTT.

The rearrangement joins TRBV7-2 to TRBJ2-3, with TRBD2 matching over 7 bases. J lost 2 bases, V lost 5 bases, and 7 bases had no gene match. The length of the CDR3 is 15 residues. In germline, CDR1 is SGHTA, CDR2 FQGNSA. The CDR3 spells CASSPPGLFTDTQYF. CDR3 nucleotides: TGTGCCAGCAGCCCGCCGGGACTATTCACAGATACGCAGTATTTT. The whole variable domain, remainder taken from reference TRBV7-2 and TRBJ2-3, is GAGVSQSPSNKVTEKGKDVELRCDPISGHTALYWYRQSLGQGLEFLIYFQGNSAPDKSGLPSDRFSAERTGGSVSTLTIQRTQQEDSAVYLCASSPPGLFTDTQYFGPGTRLTVL.

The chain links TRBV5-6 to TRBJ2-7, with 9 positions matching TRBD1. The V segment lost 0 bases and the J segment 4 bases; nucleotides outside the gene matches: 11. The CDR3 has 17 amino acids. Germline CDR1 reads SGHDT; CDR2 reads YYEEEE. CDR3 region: CASSLAETGGMVYEQYF. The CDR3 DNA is TGTGCCAGCAGCTTGGCGGAGACAGGGGGGATGGTATACGAGCAGTACTTC.

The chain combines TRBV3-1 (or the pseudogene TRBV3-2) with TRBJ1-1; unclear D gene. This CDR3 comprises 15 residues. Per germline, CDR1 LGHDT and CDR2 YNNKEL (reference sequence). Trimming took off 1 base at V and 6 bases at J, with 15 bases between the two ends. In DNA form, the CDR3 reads TGTGCCAGCAGCCAAGCCACCCTGGTCGGGTCTGAAGCTTTCTTT. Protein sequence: CASSQATLVGSEAFF.

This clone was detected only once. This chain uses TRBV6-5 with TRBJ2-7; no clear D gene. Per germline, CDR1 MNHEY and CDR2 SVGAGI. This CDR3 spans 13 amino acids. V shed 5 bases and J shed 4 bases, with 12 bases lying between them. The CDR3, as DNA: TGTGCCAGCAGTCTATACGAGAAGTACGAGCAGTACTTC. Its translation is CASSLYEKYEQYF.

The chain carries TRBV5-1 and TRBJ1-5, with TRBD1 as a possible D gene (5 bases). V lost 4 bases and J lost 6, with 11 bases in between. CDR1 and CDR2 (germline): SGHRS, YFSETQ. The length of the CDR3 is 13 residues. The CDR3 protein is CASSVQDGQPQHF. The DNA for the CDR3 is TGCGCCAGCAGCGTACAGGACGGTCAGCCCCAGCATTTT.

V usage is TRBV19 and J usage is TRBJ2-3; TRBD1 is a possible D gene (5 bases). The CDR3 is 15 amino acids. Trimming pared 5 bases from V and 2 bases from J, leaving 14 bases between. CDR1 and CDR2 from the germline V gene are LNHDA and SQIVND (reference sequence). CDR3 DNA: TGTGCCAGTAGTTCGACCCTGACAGACACAGATACGCAGTATTTT. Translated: CASSSTLTDTDTQYF.

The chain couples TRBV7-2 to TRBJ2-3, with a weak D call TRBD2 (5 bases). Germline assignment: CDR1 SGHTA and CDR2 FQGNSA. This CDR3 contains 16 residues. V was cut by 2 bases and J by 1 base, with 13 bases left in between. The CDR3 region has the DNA TGTGCCAGCAGCTTACAAGCGGTCCCCGGCACAGATACGCAGTATTTT. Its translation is CASSLQAVPGTDTQYF.

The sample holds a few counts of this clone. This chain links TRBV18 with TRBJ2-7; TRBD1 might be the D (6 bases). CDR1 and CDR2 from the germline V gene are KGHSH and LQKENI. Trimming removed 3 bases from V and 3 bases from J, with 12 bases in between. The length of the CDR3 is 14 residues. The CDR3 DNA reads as TGTGCCAGCTCACCCTCGACAGGTTTCTACGAGCAGTACTTC. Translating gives CASSPSTGFYEQYF.

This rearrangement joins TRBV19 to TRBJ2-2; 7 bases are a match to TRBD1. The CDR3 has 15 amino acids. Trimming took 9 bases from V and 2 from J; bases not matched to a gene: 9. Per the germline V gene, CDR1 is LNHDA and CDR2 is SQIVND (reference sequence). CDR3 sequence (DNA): TGTGCCAGCGGGACCAGACAGGGCAACACCGGGGAGCTGTTTTTT. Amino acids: CASGTRQGNTGELFF.

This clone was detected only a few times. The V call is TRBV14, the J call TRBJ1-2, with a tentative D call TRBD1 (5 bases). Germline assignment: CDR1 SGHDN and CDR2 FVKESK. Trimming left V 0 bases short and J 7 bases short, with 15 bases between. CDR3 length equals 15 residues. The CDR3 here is CASSQDGWGGGGYTF. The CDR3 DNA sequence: TGTGCCAGCAGCCAAGATGGATGGGGGGGAGGTGGCTACACCTTC.

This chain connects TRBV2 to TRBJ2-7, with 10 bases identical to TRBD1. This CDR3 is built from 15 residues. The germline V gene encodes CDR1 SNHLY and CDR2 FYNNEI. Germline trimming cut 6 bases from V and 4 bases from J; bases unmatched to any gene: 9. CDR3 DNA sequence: TGTGCCAGCAGCGTTGGACAGGGGGTGGGGTACGAGCAGTACTTC. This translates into CASSVGQGVGYEQYF.

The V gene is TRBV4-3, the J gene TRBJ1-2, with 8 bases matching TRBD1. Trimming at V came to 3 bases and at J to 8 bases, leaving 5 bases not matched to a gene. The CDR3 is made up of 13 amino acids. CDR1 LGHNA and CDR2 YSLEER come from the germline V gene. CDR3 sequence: CASSHRTGWGYTF. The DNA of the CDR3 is TGCGCCAGCAGCCATAGGACAGGGTGGGGCTACACCTTC.

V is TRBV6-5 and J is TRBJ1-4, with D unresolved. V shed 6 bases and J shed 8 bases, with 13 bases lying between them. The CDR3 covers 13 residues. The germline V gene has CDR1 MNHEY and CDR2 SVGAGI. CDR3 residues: CASRKDRYEKLFF. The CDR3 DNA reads TGTGCCAGCAGGAAAGATCGGTACGAAAAACTGTTTTTT.